Below are 12 T cell receptor beta chains sequenced from a single sample in a study of T cell repertoires in aging, cancer and after chemotherapy. TCR beta rearrangements were amplified from peripheral blood genomic DNA. Multiplex touch-down PCR with TRB-A/B primers amplified rearranged V-D-J TRB sequences. TCRdb analysed the multiplex PCR reads with MiXCR anew, one entry per CDR3 protein. The sample consists of about 11,000 distinct CDR3 sequences, about 42% of them appearing once. The sequenced material came from blood. These receptors were obtained from a human donor in good health.

This rearrangement joins TRBV24-1 to TRBJ2-3, with 8 bases matching TRBD1. The V gene's germline CDR1 is KGHDR and CDR2 SFDVKD. CDR3 size: 18 residues. V gave up 5 bases and J gave up 0 bases; unmatched junction bases: 12. CDR3 nucleotide sequence: TGTGCCACCAGTGCTAGGACAGGGAGCTACTCTAGCACAGATACGCAGTATTTT. Encoded protein: CATSARTGSYSSTDTQYF.

There are a few counts of this clonotype. The chain recombines TRBV30 with TRBJ1-6; the D is unclear. V was trimmed by 1 base and J by 8 bases, leaving 9 bases between them. This CDR3 comprises 13 residues. Germline V gives CDR1 GTSNPN, CDR2 SVGIG (reference sequence). The CDR3 DNA is TGTGCCTGGAGTGAAGGGTACGATTCACCCCTCCACTTT. It codes for CAWSEGYDSPLHF. The whole variable domain, filled in from reference TRBV30 and TRBJ1-6, reads SQTIHQWPATLVQPVGSPLSLECTVEGTSNPNLYWYRQAAGRGLQLLFYSVGIGQISSEVPQNLSASRPQDRQFILSSKKLLLSDSGFYLCAWSEGYDSPLHFGNGTRLTVT.

The chain combines TRBV27 with TRBJ1-1; perhaps TRBD1 as D (5 bases). The V end lost 4 bases, the J end lost 5 bases, and 17 bases lay between the germline ends. Germline CDR1 and CDR2: MNHEY and SMNVEV (reference sequence). This CDR3 is 15 amino acids long. CDR3 sequence: CASSSHTGRRTEAFF. CDR3 sequence (DNA): TGTGCCAGCAGTTCTCATACGGGGCGTCGTACTGAAGCTTTCTTT.

In this sample, this clonotype turned up once. The V call is TRBV7-2, the J call TRBJ1-5, with a weak D call TRBD1 (5 bases). The CDR3 consists of 15 residues. CDR1 SGHTA and CDR2 FQGNSA come from the germline V gene. V lost 6 bases and J 10 bases, leaving 22 bases between the germline ends. The CDR3 protein is CASSVDGGEVDPQHF. The CDR3 region has the DNA TGTGCCAGCAGTGTGGATGGGGGGGAGGTCGATCCCCAGCATTTT.

The genes are TRBV12-3 or TRBV12-4 and TRBJ2-7; no clear D gene. The CDR3 consists of 12 residues. Trimming shortened V by 6 bases and J by 4 bases, and 10 bases separated the two germline ends. CDR3 DNA sequence: TGTGCCAGCAGCCTCATGAGTTACGAGCAGTACTTC. It yields the protein CASSLMSYEQYF.

The chain joins TRBV7-2 to TRBJ1-1, with 7 bases that match TRBD1. The J segment lost 5 bases and the V segment lost 3 bases, leaving 3 bases of the junction unmatched. The CDR3 is 13 residues long. Germline loops: CDR1 SGHTA, CDR2 FQGNSA. The DNA of the CDR3 is TGTGCCAGCAGCTTGACAGGGAATACTGAAGCTTTCTTT. Its protein product is CASSLTGNTEAFF. The full variable domain, rest sourced from reference TRBV7-2 and TRBJ1-1, is GAGVSQSPSNKVTEKGKDVELRCDPISGHTALYWYRQSLGQGLEFLIYFQGNSAPDKSGLPSDRFSAERTGGSVSTLTIQRTQQEDSAVYLCASSLTGNTEAFFGQGTRLTVV.

The table lists this clonotype with a few counts. The V gene is TRBV6-5, the J gene TRBJ2-3; unclear D gene. The CDR3 sequence is 14 residues long. Looked up from germline, CDR1 is MNHEY and CDR2 is SVGAGI. Trimming shortened V by 2 bases and J by 2 bases, and 8 bases separated the two germline ends. The CDR3 region is CASSYKKPTDTQYF. In DNA, the CDR3 is TGTGCCAGCAGTTACAAGAAGCCCACAGATACGCAGTATTTT.

The J gene is TRBJ2-6, the V gene TRBV7-2, with 7 bases matching TRBD2. V trimming: 4 bases; J trimming: 4 bases; junction bases outside the gene matches: 7. The CDR3 is 16 residues long. Per germline, CDR1 SGHTA and CDR2 FQGNSA. For the CDR3, the DNA is TGTGCCAGCAGCTCCCATGCGGGGGTCGGGGCCAACGTCCTGACTTTC. This translates into CASSSHAGVGANVLTF.

The chain employs TRBV20-1 and TRBJ2-4; 10 bases agree with TRBD1. The CDR3 is made up of 16 amino acids. Germline CDR1 is DFQATT and CDR2 is SNEGSKA (reference sequence). With 5 bases clipped from V and 9 bases from J, the junction kept 16 bases outside the gene matches. CDR3 DNA sequence: TGCAGTGCTGGCGGGACAGGGGATGTTTCAATGTTCATTCAGTACTTC. Its translation: CSAGGTGDVSMFIQYF.

In regard to this clonotype: At one boundary the junction diverges from the germline segment, which might be a read error. V gene TRBV6-1 combines with J gene TRBJ2-3; perhaps TRBD2 as D (5 bases). Germline-derived CDR1 and CDR2 are MNHNS and SASEGT. This CDR3 spans 17 amino acids. The chain's CDR3 is CVSTGMERSWHRDTQYF. In DNA, the CDR3 is TGTGTCAGCACCGGGATGGAGCGGTCCTGGCATCGGGATACGCAGTATTTT.

This clonotype was found once. J is TRBJ2-3 and V is TRBV27; D gene uncertain. V shed 3 bases and J shed 6 bases, with 10 bases lying between them. This CDR3 has 13 residues. Germline CDR1 and CDR2: MNHEY and SMNVEV (reference sequence). For the CDR3, the DNA is TGTGCCAGCAGTTTTAGATTTGGTGATACGCAGTATTTT. Residues: CASSFRFGDTQYF.

In its sample, this clonotype was seen a few times. The chain employs TRBV6-6 and TRBJ2-7; weak D call: TRBD1 (5 bases). The CDR3 has 16 residues. CDR1 is MNHNY, CDR2 SVGAGI, per germline (reference sequence). Trimming removed 6 bases from V and 0 bases from J, with 18 bases in between. The CDR3 protein is CASSRFSGDSSYEQYF. The CDR3 DNA reads as TGTGCCAGCAGCCGGTTCTCGGGCGACAGCTCCTACGAGCAGTACTTC.